This T cell receptor beta chain is from a study of PD-1 blockade in mismatch repair-deficient tumors. Study findings and constraints: Tumor-resident clones, often undetectable pretreatment in blood, expanded then contracted after pembrolizumab.

This CDR3 is 18 amino acids long. V was clipped by 1 base and J by 5 bases; unmatched bases: 16. Germline V gene lookup returns CDR1 LGHNA and CDR2 YSLEER. Libraries were prepared by immunoSEQ multiplex PCR; TCRdb keeps only in-frame clonotypes and omits some of them. The sample contains some 48,000 clones, around 77% of which appear only once. Every patient had mismatch repair deficiency by PCR or immunohistochemistry. The TCR-sequenced patients were a few responders to pembrolizumab. Turning to this clone: Its antigen is unidentified.

The specimen was PBMCs, collected before pembrolizumab treatment. The chain combines TRBV4-3 with TRBJ2-5; 7 bases match TRBD1. This TCR derives from an adult with mismatch repair-deficient cancer. The CDR3 loop is CASSQGPRTGHRGETQYF. CDR3 bases: TGCGCCAGCAGCCAAGGACCCAGGACAGGCCATAGAGGGGAGACCCAGTACTTC.